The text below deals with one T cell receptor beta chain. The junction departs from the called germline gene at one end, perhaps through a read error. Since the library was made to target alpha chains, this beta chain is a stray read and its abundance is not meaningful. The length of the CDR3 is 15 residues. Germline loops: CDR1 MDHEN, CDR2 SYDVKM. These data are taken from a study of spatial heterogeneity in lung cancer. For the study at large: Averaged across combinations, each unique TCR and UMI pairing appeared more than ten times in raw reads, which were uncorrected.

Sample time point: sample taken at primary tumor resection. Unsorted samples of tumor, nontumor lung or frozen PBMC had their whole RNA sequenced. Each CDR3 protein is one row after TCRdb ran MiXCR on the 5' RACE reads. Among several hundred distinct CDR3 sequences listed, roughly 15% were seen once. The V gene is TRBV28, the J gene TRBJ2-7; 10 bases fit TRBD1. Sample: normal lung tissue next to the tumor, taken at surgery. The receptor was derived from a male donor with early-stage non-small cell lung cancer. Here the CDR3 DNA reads TGTGCCAGCAGTTCCCGGACAGGGGGGACCTACGAGCGGTACTTC. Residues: CASSSRTGGTYERYF. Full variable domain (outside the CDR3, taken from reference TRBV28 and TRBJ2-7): DVKVTQSSRYLVKRTGEKVFLECVQDMDHENMFWYRQDPGLGLRLIYFSYDVKMKEKGDIPEGYSVSREKKERFSLILESASTNQTSMYLCASSSRTGGTYERYFGPGTRLTVT.